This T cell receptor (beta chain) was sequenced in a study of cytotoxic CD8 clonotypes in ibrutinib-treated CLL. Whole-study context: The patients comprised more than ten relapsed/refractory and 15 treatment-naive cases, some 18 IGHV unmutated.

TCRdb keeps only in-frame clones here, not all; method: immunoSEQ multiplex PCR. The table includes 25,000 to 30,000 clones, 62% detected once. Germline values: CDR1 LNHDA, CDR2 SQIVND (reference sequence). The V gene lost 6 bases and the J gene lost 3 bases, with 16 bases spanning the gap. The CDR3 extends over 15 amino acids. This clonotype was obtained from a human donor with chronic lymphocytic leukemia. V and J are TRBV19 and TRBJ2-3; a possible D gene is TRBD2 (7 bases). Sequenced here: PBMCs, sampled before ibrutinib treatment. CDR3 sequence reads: CASSPGGRSTDTQYF. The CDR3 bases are TGTGCCAGTAGCCCCGGGGGGCGATCAACAGATACGCAGTATTTT.